This is a list of T cell receptor beta chains from one sample in a study of cytomegalovirus exposure and HLA in healthy donors. Assay used: immunoSEQ multiplex PCR; TCRdb lists only in-frame clones, some missing. The sample lists 150,000 to 200,000 clones, 80% to 85% occurring once. The sequenced sample was PBMCs. Source of these receptors: a man younger than 35 in good health and CMV-seronegative. Each CDR3 is given with its conserved first and last residue. D genes are given only for firm matches. Part of the rows lack a size; the others show once, few, many or a class for expanded clones.

v_gene	abundance	j_gene	d_gene	CDR3nt	CDR3aa
TRBV18	.	TRBJ1-1	.	TGTGCCAGCTCACCAAGGTCCCGGGACACTGAAGCTTTCTTT	CASSPRSRDTEAFF
TRBV28	.	TRBJ1-5	.	TGTGCCAGCACCAGCGTACCAAATCAGCCCCAGCATTTT	CASTSVPNQPQHF
TRBV5-6	once	TRBJ1-4	TRBD1	TGTGCCAGCAGTTACAGGGGCATTGGAACTAATGAAAAACTGTTTTTT	CASSYRGIGTNEKLFF
TRBV5-1	.	TRBJ1-2	.	TGCGCCAGCAGCCTGGGAGTCGGGGAGGATGGCTACACCTTC	CASSLGVGEDGYTF
TRBV6-1	once	TRBJ2-2	.	TGTGCCAGCGTGGTTGGAGAGGCCGGGGAGCTGTTTTTT	CASVVGEAGELFF
TRBV27	.	TRBJ1-1	.	TGTGCCAGCAGTCGGGGGGGTAAGGGGGTTTACACTGAAGCTTTCTTT	CASSRGGKGVYTEAFF
TRBV14	few	TRBJ2-5	.	TGTGCCAGCAGCCAAGCCCTAGTGGGGACCCAGTACTTC	CASSQALVGTQYF
TRBV9	.	TRBJ2-7	.	TGTGCCAGCAGCGTAGGCGACAGGCTCTCCTACGAGCAGTACTTC	CASSVGDRLSYEQYF
TRBV9	.	TRBJ1-6	.	TGTGCCAGCAGCGTCGCTAATAATTCACCCCTCCACTTT	CASSVANNSPLHF
TRBV9	.	TRBJ2-1	.	TGTGCCAGCAGCCTTTGGGGGGTTGAGCAGTTCTTC	CASSLWGVEQFF
TRBV7-9	.	TRBJ2-7	TRBD2	TGTGCCAGCAGCCCCCCCCGCGGACTAGCGGGAGTGCTGGGCTACGAGCAGTACTTC	CASSPPRGLAGVLGYEQYF
TRBV6-5	few	TRBJ2-2	.	TGTGCCAGCAGTTACGATGTCAGAAAGACCGGGGAGCTGTTTTTT	CASSYDVRKTGELFF
TRBV10-3	.	TRBJ2-3	TRBD2	TGTGCCATCAGTGAGTCGGAGGGAGGGACAGATACGCAGTATTTT	CAISESEGGTDTQYF
TRBV9	.	TRBJ1-1	TRBD1	TGTGCCAGCAGCGCCGGGACAGGGGGCCCTGAAGCTTTCTTT	CASSAGTGGPEAFF
TRBV11-2	.	TRBJ1-1	.	TGTGCCAGCAGCTTAGAGACAGGTTCTGAAGCTTTCTTT	CASSLETGSEAFF
TRBV19	.	TRBJ1-3	.	TGTGCCAGTAGTCTCCTGGGACGGACTATCTCTGGAAACACCATATATTTT	CASSLLGRTISGNTIYF
TRBV5-1	.	TRBJ2-7	.	TGCGCCAGCAGCTTGAAGCGGGACACTATCTACGAGCAGTACTTC	CASSLKRDTIYEQYF
TRBV6-5	.	TRBJ2-1	.	TGTGCCAGCAGAAGGGACGGAGGGTACAATGAGCAGTTCTTC	CASRRDGGYNEQFF
TRBV5-1	.	TRBJ2-1	.	TGCGCCAGCAGCTTTGAGCGGCCCTCCTACAATGAGCAGTTCTTC	CASSFERPSYNEQFF
TRBV7-9	.	TRBJ2-7	TRBD2	TGTGCCAGCAGCTCTGCCCGGGGGGTTAGCTCCTACGAGCAGTACTTC	CASSSARGVSSYEQYF
TRBV11-1	once	TRBJ2-1	TRBD2	TGTGCCAGCATCCCCGGGGAGGGTCCCCCGCTTTTCTACAATGAGCAGTTCTTC	CASIPGEGPPLFYNEQFF
TRBV7-9	few	TRBJ2-7	.	TGTTCCAGCAGCTCCCCACGTGCGGGGCTCACCTACGAGCAGTACTTC	CSSSSPRAGLTYEQYF
TRBV19	.	TRBJ2-7	TRBD1	TGTGCCAGTAGTATCGAGGCGGGCACAGGGGTCGAGCAGTACTTC	CASSIEAGTGVEQYF
TRBV5-5	.	TRBJ1-3	TRBD1	TGTGCCAGCAGCCCGGACAGGAACTCTGGAAACACCATATATTTT	CASSPDRNSGNTIYF
TRBV28	.	TRBJ2-1	TRBD1	TGTGCCAGCAGTTTGGGGACAGCTATGATCAATGAGCAGTTCTTC	CASSLGTAMINEQFF
TRBV5-1	.	TRBJ1-1	.	TGCGCCAGCAGCTTGGGGACAGCGAACACTGAAGCTTTCTTT	CASSLGTANTEAFF
TRBV7-9	.	TRBJ2-2	TRBD2	TGTGCCAGCAGCCCCAAGCTAGCGGCCAACACCGGGGAGCTGTTTTTT	CASSPKLAANTGELFF
TRBV5-1	.	TRBJ2-3	TRBD1	TGCGCCAGCAGCTTGTCTTTTGGTCATCGGGACAGGCGGCCCGATACGCAGTATTTT	CASSLSFGHRDRRPDTQYF
TRBV5-1	few	TRBJ2-7	TRBD1	TGCGCCAGCAGCCAGGGGGTGCCCTACGAGCAGTACTTC	CASSQGVPYEQYF
TRBV30	.	TRBJ1-2	TRBD1	TGTGCCTGGGATCCGGGACAGGGGGCTGGTGGCTACACCTTC	CAWDPGQGAGGYTF
TRBV4-3	.	TRBJ2-3	.	TGCGCCAGCAGCCAAGAATTGTTCTCTAGCACAGATACGCAGTATTTT	CASSQELFSSTDTQYF
TRBV28	.	TRBJ2-5	TRBD2	TGTGCCAGCAAGACTAGCTGGCACGAGACCCAGTACTTC	CASKTSWHETQYF
TRBV28	.	TRBJ2-7	.	TGTGCCAGCAGCCCAGAGGGTTACGAGCAGTACTTC	CASSPEGYEQYF
TRBV29-1	.	TRBJ2-1	.	TGCAGCGAGAAAGGCGGGGCAACCTACAATGAGCAGTTCTTC	CSEKGGATYNEQFF
TRBV19	.	TRBJ2-4	.	TGTGCCAGTAGTATACAGGGGATAGCCAAAAACATTCAGTACTTC	CASSIQGIAKNIQYF
TRBV7-2	.	TRBJ1-3	TRBD1	TGTGCCAGCAGCTTGACAGGGTCTGGAAACACCATATATTTT	CASSLTGSGNTIYF
TRBV5-1	once	TRBJ2-7	TRBD1	TGCGCCAGCAGCTCCCTTTCGCAGGGGGCGAGGGTGGAGCAGTACTTC	CASSSLSQGARVEQYF
TRBV5-5	once	TRBJ2-5	.	TGTGCCAGCAGCCCCGGAGGTCCGGGAAATGGGGAGACCCAGTACTTC	CASSPGGPGNGETQYF
TRBV18	.	TRBJ2-2	TRBD2	TGTGCCAGCTCACCACCCGTGTGGACTAGCGAGGACACCGGGGAGCTGTTTTTT	CASSPPVWTSEDTGELFF
TRBV11-2	.	TRBJ2-1	TRBD2	TGTGCCAGCAGCTTAGGTAGCGGGATTAGGAATGAGCAGTTCTTC	CASSLGSGIRNEQFF
TRBV7-2	.	TRBJ1-1	TRBD1	TGTGCCAGCAGGTCCGGGACAGGGGAGACTGAAGCTTTCTTT	CASRSGTGETEAFF
TRBV6-1	.	TRBJ1-6	.	TGTGCCAGCAGTGAAGCAGGGGGTGGATCACCCCTCCACTTT	CASSEAGGGSPLHF
TRBV7-2	.	TRBJ2-3	.	TGTGCCAGCCGGTTCGGGGCAGATACGCAGTATTTT	CASRFGADTQYF
TRBV14	.	TRBJ1-6	.	TGTGCCAGCAGCCAAGATATGGGCCCGAATTCACCCCTCCACTTT	CASSQDMGPNSPLHF
TRBV7-9	.	TRBJ1-5	TRBD1	TGTGCCAGCAGCTTAGGGATCCTAACAGGGGATAATAGCAATCAGCCCCAGCATTTT	CASSLGILTGDNSNQPQHF
TRBV2	.	TRBJ2-7	.	TGTGCCAGCAGTGAGGTTCAGGGTAAATTGGAGCAGTACTTC	CASSEVQGKLEQYF
TRBV14	once	TRBJ2-7	.	TGTGCCAGCAGCCAAGGGGTTAGCAGCTACGAGCAGTACTTC	CASSQGVSSYEQYF
TRBV4-3	.	TRBJ2-1	.	TGCGCCAGCAGCCAAGAGGGAGGAGTTGAGCAGTTCTTC	CASSQEGGVEQFF
TRBV7-6	.	TRBJ2-7	TRBD2	TGTGCCAGCAGCTTAGAATTAGCGGGGACCTACGAGCAGTACTTC	CASSLELAGTYEQYF
TRBV27	.	TRBJ2-1	.	TGTGCCAGCAGGCCTCTGGGGGCTAGCTCCTACAATGAGCAGTTCTTC	CASRPLGASSYNEQFF
TRBV5-1	.	TRBJ2-2	.	TGCGCCAGCAGCCAGAACAGGGACACCGGGGAGCTGTTTTTT	CASSQNRDTGELFF
TRBV6-5	.	TRBJ2-4	.	TGTGCCAGCAGTGAGCTAGCCAAAAACATTCAGTACTTC	CASSELAKNIQYF
TRBV5-1	.	TRBJ2-7	.	TGCGCCAGCAGTCGGGGGGCCGTCTCCTACGAGCAGTACTTC	CASSRGAVSYEQYF